What follows are 19 T cell receptor beta chains derived from one specimen sequenced in a study of T cell changes during pregnancy in multiple sclerosis. The repertoire was sequenced with immunoSEQ multiplex PCR; TCRdb's copy has only in-frame clones and lacks some. The table lists 65,000 to 90,000 clones, approximately 92% of them singletons. This sample comprised peripheral blood, obtained before pregnancy. These receptors all come from a female donor with multiple sclerosis, enrolled in a pregnancy study.

This rearrangement joins TRBV15 to TRBJ2-4; 7 bases fit TRBD2. The CDR3 is 16 amino acids. With V trimmed by 1 base and J by 6 bases, 9 bases remained unmatched. The germline V gene encodes CDR1 LNHNV and CDR2 YYDKDF (reference sequence). For the CDR3, the DNA is TGTGCCACCAGCAGAGTTGGGGCGGGAGTTAGAAACATTCAGTACTTC. Amino acid sequence: CATSRVGAGVRNIQYF.

This clone was recorded once. This chain connects TRBV9 to TRBJ1-1, with 10 bases lining up with TRBD1. J gave up 6 bases and V 4 bases, and 15 bases lay outside the gene matches. CDR3 length: 17 residues. The germline gives CDR1 SGDLS, CDR2 YYNGEE. CDR3 loop: CASSPPAGTGEPAEAFF. The DNA of the CDR3 is TGTGCCAGCAGCCCGCCGGCCGGGACAGGGGAGCCAGCTGAAGCTTTCTTT.

CDR3 sequence (DNA): TGCGCCAGCAGCCAAGGATACGGGGTGGAAGACGGCTACACCTTC. Residues: CASSQGYGVEDGYTF. The chain employs TRBV4-3 and TRBJ1-2; D call uncertain. V lost 1 base to trimming and J lost 8 bases, with 17 bases between them. Germline V gives CDR1 LGHNA, CDR2 YSLEER. The CDR3 extends over 15 amino acids.

The chain employs TRBV4-2 and TRBJ2-7; 13 nucleotides align to TRBD2. The CDR3 extends over 16 amino acids. In germline, CDR1 is LGHNA, CDR2 YNFKEQ. The V segment lost 3 bases and the J segment 4 bases; nucleotides outside the gene matches: 6. As DNA, the CDR3 is TGTGCCAGCAGCCATTCTGGGACTAGCGGGACATACGAGCAGTACTTC. Translated, it gives CASSHSGTSGTYEQYF.

The chain combines TRBV5-4 with TRBJ2-7; tentative D call: TRBD1 (5 bases). V shed 2 bases and J shed 5 bases, with 14 bases lying between them. This CDR3 spans 14 amino acids. Germline values: CDR1 SGHNT, CDR2 YYREEE (reference sequence). CDR3 in amino acids: CASSFPGRVDEQYF. The CDR3 nucleotides are TGTGCCAGCAGCTTCCCCGGCAGGGTCGACGAGCAGTACTTC.

The chain combines TRBV18 with TRBJ2-7; D might be TRBD1 (5 bases). V was shortened by 3 bases and J by 6 bases, with 12 bases between the two germline ends. CDR3 size: 13 residues. Germline lookup yields CDR1 KGHSH and CDR2 LQKENI. CDR3 coding DNA: TGTGCCAGCTCACCTCGAACAGGATCCGAGCAGTACTTC. Its translation is CASSPRTGSEQYF.

This chain links TRBV7-2 with TRBJ1-2; D is perhaps TRBD1 (6 bases). Germline V gene lookup returns CDR1 SGHTA and CDR2 FQGNSA. Trimming shortened V by 5 bases and J by 6 bases, and 19 bases separated the two germline ends. The CDR3 has 15 amino acids. The CDR3, as DNA: TGTGCCAGCAGCAGCTGGACAGCATTAAATGATGGCTACACCTTC. Residues: CASSSWTALNDGYTF.

This clone has a count of ten or more. CDR3 amino acids: CASSFADVTEAFF. The CDR3 bases are TGTGCCAGCAGCTTCGCGGATGTCACTGAAGCTTTCTTT. The rearrangement links TRBV7-8 to TRBJ1-1, with D unresolved. From germline, CDR1 is SGHVS and CDR2 FQNEAQ. CDR3 size: 13 residues. V was pared by 3 bases and J by 4 bases, with 9 bases between. Complete variable domain (other parts from reference TRBV7-8 and TRBJ1-1): GAGVSQSPRYKVAKRGQDVALRCDPISGHVSLFWYQQALGQGPEFLTYFQNEAQLDKSGLPSDRFFAERPEGSVSTLKIQRTQQEDSAVYLCASSFADVTEAFFGQGTRLTVV.

The table lists this clone with a count of one. This chain connects TRBV28 to TRBJ2-2; the match to TRBD2 covers 12 bases. Germline V gene sequence: CDR1 MDHEN, CDR2 SYDVKM. This CDR3 region has 17 residues. Unmatched junction bases numbered 5, after V lost 5 bases and J lost 1 base. The CDR3 here is CASSRTSGNRNTGELFF. CDR3 in DNA: TGTGCCAGCAGTCGGACTAGCGGGAATCGGAACACCGGGGAGCTGTTTTTT.

This rearrangement joins TRBV11-3 to TRBJ2-1, with TRBD2 identical over 8 bases. The CDR3 is made up of 16 amino acids. CDR1 is SGHNT, CDR2 YENEEA, per germline. V was pared by 5 bases and J by 8 bases, with 14 bases of the junction left unmatched. The CDR3 DNA reads TGTGCCAGCAGCCCCCGGGGGGGTAGCCAGTGGGATGAGCAGTTCTTC. Translated, it gives CASSPRGGSQWDEQFF.

This chain connects TRBV9 to TRBJ2-1; perhaps TRBD2 as D (5 bases). The germline gives CDR1 SGDLS, CDR2 YYNGEE. This CDR3 has 16 residues. V shed 4 bases and J shed 6 bases, with 20 bases lying between them. The CDR3 nucleotides read TGTGCCAGCAGCCCCCAGACTGGGGAGTGGTTCAATGAGCAGTTCTTC. This codes for CASSPQTGEWFNEQFF. The complete variable domain, with remaining parts taken from reference TRBV9 and TRBJ2-1, reads DSGVTQTPKHLITATGQRVTLRCSPRSGDLSVYWYQQSLDQGLQFLIQYYNGEERAKGNILERFSAQQFPDLHSELNLSSLELGDSALYFCASSPQTGEWFNEQFFGPGTRLTVL.

The genes are TRBV11-1 and TRBJ2-1, with D perhaps TRBD1 (6 bases). V was cut by 6 bases and J by 5 bases, with 17 bases left in between. The CDR3 loop spans 15 amino acids. The germline V gene has CDR1 SGHAT and CDR2 FQDESV (reference sequence). The CDR3 region is CASRIDRLVHNEQFF. CDR3 bases: TGTGCCAGCAGAATAGACAGGCTGGTCCACAATGAGCAGTTCTTC.

The CDR3 loop is CASRDRGYEQYF. The CDR3 DNA sequence: TGTGCCAGCAGGGACAGGGGCTACGAGCAGTACTTC. The V call is TRBV27, the J call TRBJ2-7; 9 bases line up with TRBD1. The CDR3 spans 12 residues. Trimming cost V 6 bases and J 3 bases; bases outside gene matches: 0. Germline-derived CDR1 and CDR2 are MNHEY and SMNVEV (reference sequence).

This clone was observed once. The rearrangement links TRBV9 to TRBJ1-1, with D hard to call. With 0 bases removed from V and 1 base from J, the gap between germline ends came to 10 bases. Germline assignment: CDR1 SGDLS and CDR2 YYNGEE. The length of the CDR3 is 15 residues. CDR3 sequence: CASSVGGGWNTEAFF. In nucleotides, the CDR3 is TGTGCCAGCAGCGTAGGAGGTGGCTGGAACACTGAAGCTTTCTTT.

This clone has only one observation. The rearrangement uses TRBV4-3 and TRBJ2-2; no definite D call. CDR3 size: 15 residues. Germline CDR1 and CDR2: LGHNA and YSLEER. The germline V and J ends were trimmed by 0 bases and 2 bases, with 7 bases remaining between them. Here the CDR3 DNA reads TGCGCCAGCAGCCAAGACCTCGGTAACACCGGGGAGCTGTTTTTT. Amino acids: CASSQDLGNTGELFF.

The chain uses TRBV6-6 and TRBJ2-7; D perhaps matches TRBD2 (5 bases). Germline V gene lookup returns CDR1 MNHNY and CDR2 SVGAGI (reference sequence). Trimming removed 5 bases from V and 3 bases from J, with 11 bases in between. The CDR3 is 13 amino acids. The CDR3 spells CASSDLLVYEQYF. Written as DNA, the CDR3 is TGTGCCAGCAGTGACCTACTAGTCTACGAGCAGTACTTC.

The chain is built from TRBV14 and TRBJ2-7; 12 nucleotides align to TRBD2. The CDR3 spans 15 residues. Germline assignment: CDR1 SGHDN and CDR2 FVKESK. Trimming at V came to 6 bases and at J to 2 bases, leaving 5 bases not matched to a gene. The CDR3 DNA reads TGTGCCAGCAGATCCGGACTAGCGGGAACCTACGAGCAGTACTTC. Protein: CASRSGLAGTYEQYF.

The V call is TRBV9, the J call TRBJ2-5; D perhaps matches TRBD2 (5 bases). Germline V gene sequence: CDR1 SGDLS, CDR2 YYNGEE. V lost 0 bases and J lost 7, with 13 bases in between. This CDR3 is 14 amino acids long. CDR3 amino acids: CASSVVSNRGTQYF. The DNA for the CDR3 is TGTGCCAGCAGCGTAGTGTCAAACCGGGGGACCCAGTACTTC.

The sample holds a few counts of this clone. The rearrangement joins TRBV15 to TRBJ1-5, with 8 bases fitting TRBD1. Germline assignment: CDR1 LNHNV and CDR2 YYDKDF (reference sequence). The CDR3 is 16 residues long. V shed 0 bases and J 9 bases; nucleotides not matched to a gene: 10. In DNA form, the CDR3 reads TGTGCCACCAGCAGAGACGGGACAGGAGGGCGCGCGCCCCAGCATTTT. Protein product: CATSRDGTGGRAPQHF.